Presented here are 23 T cell receptor beta chains from one specimen sequenced in a study of T cells expressing NK-cell markers. TCRdb reprocessed the 5' RACE reads, keeping one entry per CDR3 protein, no DNA. In all, the sample yields a few hundred thousand distinct CDR3 sequences. Sequenced input: blood T cells: a sorted CD56 or NKG2C T cell subset, CD4+ or CD8+ T cells, or bulk PBMC T cells (not recorded which). These receptors all come from a man aged 18-75 years in good health.

The rearrangement links TRBV7-9 to TRBJ1-3; TCRdb lists TRBD1, though no DNA is available to test this call. CDR3 length equals 15 residues. CDR1 is SEHNR, CDR2 FQNEAQ, per germline (reference sequence). CDR3 sequence reads: CASSPDGGSGNTIYF.

This sequence joins TRBV7-7 and TRBJ2-5; the D gene TCRdb calls, TRBD1, cannot be checked with no DNA. The CDR3 has 15 residues. CDR1 is SSHAT and CDR2 is FNYEAQ in the germline V gene (reference sequence). CDR3 loop: CASSLALRGRGTQYF.

The V and J genes are TRBV5-1 and TRBJ2-1; checking the TCRdb D call of TRBD1 is not possible without DNA. This CDR3 spans 15 amino acids. The germline V gene has CDR1 SGHRS and CDR2 YFSETQ. The CDR3 spells CASSIQGDPYNEQFF.

The chain carries TRBV20-1 and TRBJ1-2; TCRdb's D gene call, TRBD1, goes unchecked for lack of DNA. The CDR3 extends over 15 amino acids. Germline-derived CDR1 and CDR2 are DFQATT and SNEGSKA (reference sequence). The CDR3 region is CSARGLTGGSYGYTF.

The chain recombines TRBV20-1 with TRBJ2-7. From germline, CDR1 is DFQATT and CDR2 SNEGSKA (reference sequence). The CDR3 has 17 residues. CDR3 residues: CSARDSGRNSLDYEQYF.

The chain joins TRBV9 to TRBJ1-6. This CDR3 comprises 13 residues. Germline CDR1 is SGDLS and CDR2 is YYNGEE. The CDR3 sequence: CASSVDTNSPLHF.

The J gene is TRBJ2-5, the V gene TRBV23-1; TCRdb designates TRBD1, a call that cannot be tested without DNA. TRBV23-1 belongs to the ORF category, with a function that is uncertain. The CDR3 covers 17 residues. The CDR3 reads CASSHKTGQEYQETQYF.

The gene calls are TRBV13 and TRBJ2-5; TCRdb picks TRBD1, but there is no DNA to check that call. The germline V gene encodes CDR1 PRHDT and CDR2 FYEKMQ (reference sequence). The CDR3 contains 14 residues. The CDR3 sequence: CASSLESRQETQYF. The full variable domain, with the rest looked up from reference TRBV13 and TRBJ2-5, is AAGVIQSPRHLIKEKRETATLKCYPIPRHDTVYWYQQGPGQDPQFLISFYEKMQSDKGSIPDRFSAQQFSDYHSELNMSSLELGDSALYFCASSLESRQETQYFGPGTRLLVL.

This chain connects TRBV12-3 or TRBV12-4 to TRBJ1-1. This CDR3 spans 13 amino acids. CDR3 sequence: CASSPNRVSEAFF.

This chain joins TRBV5-1 and TRBJ1-4; without DNA, the TCRdb call of TRBD1 cannot be checked. The CDR3 loop spans 15 amino acids. Germline CDR1 SGHRS, CDR2 YFSETQ. CDR3: CASSLAAGTVEKLFF.

The V gene is TRBV18, the J gene TRBJ2-3. The CDR3 extends over 14 amino acids. The germline V gene has CDR1 KGHSH and CDR2 LQKENI. The CDR3: CASSPQGWPDTQYF.

The chain has TRBV7-9 and TRBJ1-2. The CDR3 contains 13 residues. The germline V gene has CDR1 SEHNR and CDR2 FQNEAQ (reference sequence). CDR3 residues: CASSLEFLNGYTF. The entire variable domain, with the rest obtained from reference TRBV7-9 and TRBJ1-2, is as follows: DTGVSQNPRHKITKRGQNVTFRCDPISEHNRLYWYRQTLGQGPEFLTYFQNEAQLEKSRLLSDRFSAERPKGSFSTLEIQRTEQGDSAMYLCASSLEFLNGYTFGSGTRLTVV.

The chain has TRBV5-6 and TRBJ2-1; TCRdb outputs TRBD1, but without DNA this stays unchecked. This CDR3 is built from 14 residues. In germline, CDR1 is SGHDT, CDR2 YYEEEE. The chain's CDR3 is CASSLLGQRQKQFF. The full variable domain, completed using reference TRBV5-6 and TRBJ2-1, is DAGVTQSPTHLIKTRGQQVTLRCSPKSGHDTVSWYQQALGQGPQFIFQYYEEEERQRGNFPDRFSGHQFPNYSSELNVNALLLGDSALYLCASSLLGQRQKQFFGPGTRLTVL.

The chain recombines TRBV9 with TRBJ2-3; TCRdb calls TRBD2, which cannot be checked without DNA. The CDR3 is made up of 15 amino acids. Germline V gives CDR1 SGDLS, CDR2 YYNGEE. The CDR3 loop is CASSVALAKTDTQYF.

V usage is TRBV27 and J usage is TRBJ2-5. Germline CDR1 reads MNHEY; CDR2 reads SMNVEV (reference sequence). This CDR3 has 13 residues. The CDR3 reads CASPRYVEETQYF.

The rearrangement joins TRBV7-9 to TRBJ2-5; lacking DNA, the TRBD1 call made by TCRdb goes unchecked. CDR1 and CDR2 (germline): SEHNR, FQNEAQ (reference sequence). This CDR3 is built from 16 residues. The CDR3 here is CASSHGQGVGQETQYF.

The rearrangement links TRBV19 to TRBJ1-2; TCRdb gives TRBD1 as the D gene, but with no DNA this cannot be confirmed. The germline V gene encodes CDR1 LNHDA and CDR2 SQIVND (reference sequence). The CDR3 loop spans 12 amino acids. The CDR3 region is CASSISGRGYTF.

This chain uses TRBV12-5 with TRBJ2-7; lacking DNA, the TRBD1 call made by TCRdb goes unchecked. Per the germline V gene, CDR1 is LGHNT and CDR2 is FRNRAP. The CDR3 covers 15 residues. The CDR3 spells CASGLVGRAAYEQYF.

The chain has TRBV11-2 and TRBJ1-2; checking the TCRdb D call of TRBD1 is not possible without DNA. CDR3 length: 16 residues. In germline, CDR1 is SGHAT, CDR2 FQNNGV. The CDR3 protein is CASSLAFPRGDYGYTF.

CDR3 sequence reads: CASSPRSAGADTQYF. The rearrangement links TRBV18 to TRBJ2-3; TCRdb's assignment of TRBD1 cannot be checked, as there is no DNA. This CDR3 has 15 residues. Germline assignment: CDR1 KGHSH and CDR2 LQKENI.

The genes are TRBV11-2 and TRBJ2-3; TCRdb gives TRBD2 as the D gene, but with no DNA this cannot be confirmed. The CDR3 covers 18 residues. The germline CDR1 and CDR2 sequences are SGHAT and FQNNGV. CDR3: CASSLDRGASSAADTQYF. The complete variable domain, with remaining parts taken from reference TRBV11-2 and TRBJ2-3, reads EAGVAQSPRYKIIEKRQSVAFWCNPISGHATLYWYQQILGQGPKLLIQFQNNGVVDDSQLPKDRFSAERLKGVDSTLKIQPAKLEDSAVYLCASSLDRGASSAADTQYFGPGTRLTVL.

The chain is built from TRBV25-1 and TRBJ1-1. CDR3 length: 14 residues. Germline assignment: CDR1 MGHDK and CDR2 SYGVNS. This CDR3 reads CASSDSRRFPEAFF.

J is TRBJ1-1 and V is TRBV29-1; TCRdb indicates TRBD1, and absent DNA this call remains unverified. Germline V gene data show CDR1 as SQVTM and CDR2 as ANQGSEA. The CDR3 is made up of 13 amino acids. CDR3 sequence reads: CSDTRRGLNEAFF. Looking up the rest from reference TRBV29-1 and TRBJ1-1 gives the full variable domain: SAVISQKPSRDICQRGTSLTIQCQVDSQVTMMFWYRQQPGQSLTLIATANQGSEATYESGFVIDKFPISRPNLTFSTLTVSNMSPEDSSIYLCSDTRRGLNEAFFGQGTRLTVV.